What follows is one TCR beta chain and its context. Its target antigen remains unknown. No base-level quality is on record; no much larger clone is a single base apart. TCR beta CDR3 regions were sequenced from DNA using the immunoSEQ hsTCRbeta Kit. On the authors' methods: TCR sequencing data were analysed with the ImmunoSEQ Analyzer. T cell clonality was calculated on productive rearrangements as 1 minus Pielou's evenness. To measure T cell diversity, the inverse Simpson index was applied to productive templates. T cell density was defined as TCR beta template counts normalized to usable DNA, with usable DNA estimated by amplification and sequencing of housekeeping genes. Two-sided Kruskal-Wallis tests were used to compare TCR metrics across histologic stages. TCRdb took over this immuneACCESS table, retaining in-frame rearrangements with V and J assigned. Such tables are incomplete; in checked studies, under half of the missing clones stem from an unresolved V gene, and the remainder is unexplained. V and J calls and clone size follow that table, whereas D and trimming were derived from the DNA. Recorded for this sample are 5,000 or so clones; about 80% of them occurred a single time. The leading ten clones occupy approximately 8% of the sample.

From the cysteine up to the phenylalanine, the CDR3 has a length of 14 residues. The entry retains the CDR3 DNA only, 42 bases that are in frame from base 1. Looking up the germline V gene yields CDR1 LGHNA and CDR2 YSLEER. V is cut by 1 base and J by 3 bases, and the space between the germline ends is 8 bases. Between the mid-2010s and the late 2010s, the patients underwent resection in either Japan or China. Two lung cancer pathologists independently reviewed H&E slides to confirm the histologic diagnosis of every case. For nucleic acid extraction, premalignant or tumor cells were enriched by macro-dissection following pathologic assessment. The AllPrep DNA/RNA FFPE Kit was used to isolate DNA from FFPE tissue. This record comes from a study of immune evolution from preneoplasia to lung adenocarcinoma (dated by TCRdb to the early 2020s). Study-wide context: HLA loss of heterozygosity was observed in approximately 7%, 15% and 30% of AIS, MIA and ADC lesions, respectively, and was not observed in any AAH lesions. The study used immune gene expression, TCR sequencing and multiplex immunofluorescence to profile the immune contexture of lung adenocarcinoma precursors and invasive adenocarcinoma. Resected precursor lesions (AAH, AIS, MIA) and invasive adenocarcinomas were compared against paired morphologically normal lung tissue. Sample size was determined by specimen availability and not by a prior power calculation. Whole exome sequencing and methylation data from the same cohort of nodules were integrated with the immune data. The overall cohort was made up of around 57 patients with pulmonary nodules who had surgical resection. A total of more than 40 patients contributed TCR sequencing data. According to the study, over a hundred samples went through TCR sequencing. Class I HLA alleles were inferred from exome data with POLYSOLVER, and allele-specific HLA loss was detected with LOHHLA. Overall study outcomes, separate from this receptor: Because every patient came from Japan and China, how well the results apply to Western populations was uncertain. Normal lung showed the highest clonality, whereas later-stage lesions appeared to have higher T cell density and diversity but lower clonality. Findings were based on association rather than direct causation; larger cohorts with long-term follow-up and longitudinal biopsies were deemed needed. KRAS-mutant nodules showed the highest T cell clonality compared with EGFR-mutant or double wild-type lesions. Top T cell clone frequencies were highest in normal lung and appeared to decrease progressively from AAH through AIS, MIA and invasive adenocarcinoma.

The source material was FFPE minimally invasive lung adenocarcinoma tissue. The label giving this sample's cell subset or site can be read as: micro-invasive lung adenocarcinoma (MIA). The chain links TRBV4-3 with TRBJ2-3; 5 matching bases give a weak D call of TRBD2. The sequence was obtained from a person between 65 and 79 years old with lung adenocarcinoma. The encoded CDR3 is CASSQALATDTQYF. The bases read TGCGCCAGCAGCCAAGCCCTAGCTACAGATACGCAGTATTTT.